A single sample is the source of the 20 T cell receptor beta chains below, sequenced in a study of post-analysis software for immune sequencing data. The TCR beta cDNA libraries carried unique molecular identifiers. TCRdb re-analysed the PCR reads in MiXCR, keeping a single row per CDR3 protein. The data show fewer than 550,000 distinct CDR3 sequences, under 40% seen once. What these receptors recognize is not known. General study findings and limits: Patients carried several TRBV segments more frequently than controls did, and TRBV5-6, TRBV5-1 and TRBV20-1 were among them.

Material for sequencing was blood. Receptor source: a girl aged 2-17 years with multiple sclerosis.

There are a few counts of this clonotype. This rearrangement joins TRBV4-2 to TRBJ1-5, with D uncertain. Germline assignment: CDR1 LGHNA and CDR2 YNFKEQ. V was shortened by 1 base and J by 6 bases, with 16 bases between the two germline ends. This CDR3 is built from 16 residues. The CDR3 DNA follows: TGTGCCAGCAGCCAAGTTGGTGGTATAGCGGGTCAGCCCCAGCATTTT. It is translated as CASSQVGGIAGQPQHF.

The rearrangement links TRBV7-6 to TRBJ2-7; 11 bases fit TRBD2. This CDR3 contains 17 residues. The V gene end was trimmed by 0 bases and the J gene end by 2 bases; junction bases not matched to a gene: 6. Germline V CDR1 and CDR2: SGHVS, FNYEAQ. CDR3 nucleotide sequence: TGTGCCAGCAGCTTAGCTAGCGGGGGGGCCAGCGCCTACGAGCAGTACTTC. This gives the protein CASSLASGGASAYEQYF.

As regards this clonotype: The junction shows a germline mismatch at one end, possibly a read error. This chain connects TRBV29-1 to TRBJ1-2, with 7 bases that match TRBD1. The CDR3 has 15 amino acids. Germline loops: CDR1 SQVTM, CDR2 ANQGSEA. CDR3 sequence (DNA): TGCAGCGTTGAAGATCATCAGGGGGGGAGCTATGGCTACATCTTC. It yields the protein CSVEDHQGGSYGYIF.

This clonotype was seen a few times. This rearrangement joins TRBV29-1 to TRBJ1-2, with 10 positions matching TRBD1. V shed 4 bases, J shed 7 bases, and the junction held 9 bases outside the gene matches. The germline CDR1 and CDR2 sequences are SQVTM and ANQGSEA. CDR3 length: 14 amino acids. DNA of the CDR3: TGCAGCGTTGTTTCGGGACAGGGGAATCGTGGCTACACCTTC. Amino acid sequence: CSVVSGQGNRGYTF.

This clonotype was observed many times. The DNA for the CDR3 is TGTGCCATCAGTGAATGGGACTATGGCTACACCTTC. Its protein is CAISEWDYGYTF. The gene calls are TRBV10-3 and TRBJ1-2; no definite D call. This CDR3 has 12 amino acids. V lost 3 bases and J 3 bases, leaving 5 bases between the germline ends. Germline CDR1 ENHRY, CDR2 SYGVKD.

The chain joins TRBV20-1 to TRBJ1-5, with TRBD1 matching over 12 bases. V gave up 3 bases and J gave up 7 bases; unmatched junction bases: 16. This CDR3 has 18 amino acids. Germline CDR1 and CDR2: DFQATT and SNEGSKA (reference sequence). In DNA, the CDR3 is TGCAGTGCTAGCGGGACAGGGGGCGATTTATTGGGTGGACAGCCCCAGCATTTT. The encoded protein is CSASGTGGDLLGGQPQHF.

Only one count was recorded for this clonotype. The chain joins TRBV15 to TRBJ2-1; D remains unclear. V lost 4 bases and J lost 9, with 19 bases in between. Germline CDR1 is LNHNV and CDR2 is YYDKDF (reference sequence). This CDR3 comprises 15 residues. In DNA, the CDR3 is TGTGCCACCAGCATTACCAGCCACCTGGCCACTGAGCAGTTCTTC. This codes for CATSITSHLATEQFF. Variable domain in full (rest from reference TRBV15 and TRBJ2-1): DAMVIQNPRYQVTQFGKPVTLSCSQTLNHNVMYWYQQKSSQAPKLLFHYYDKDFNNEADTPDNFQSRRPNTSFCFLDIRSPGLGDTAMYLCATSITSHLATEQFFGPGTRLTVL.

This chain connects TRBV6-5 to TRBJ2-2, with 10 nucleotides matching TRBD2. The germline V gene encodes CDR1 MNHEY and CDR2 SVGAGI. The junction had 6 bases not matched to a gene; V was cut back by 8 bases and J by 3 bases. The CDR3 has 15 residues. In nucleotides, the CDR3 is TGTGCCAGCTCCATAGCGGGGGGACACACCGGGGAGCTGTTTTTT. It is translated as CASSIAGGHTGELFF.

This clonotype has more than one count but fewer than ten. This chain connects TRBV3-1 to TRBJ2-1; the D gene is possibly TRBD1 (5 bases). CDR1 LGHDT and CDR2 YNNKEL come from the germline V gene (reference sequence). The CDR3 sequence is 15 residues long. V was cut by 4 bases and J by 7 bases, with 17 bases left in between. The CDR3 nucleotides are TGTGCCAGCAGCCCCAGGGCGATTAGGGCGAATGAGCAGTTCTTC. This gives the protein CASSPRAIRANEQFF.

Here the CDR3 DNA reads TGTGCCAGCAGCTTAGGCGGGGGGGCTCGAAACATTCAGTACTTC. It translates to CASSLGGGARNIQYF. V gene TRBV11-2 combines with J gene TRBJ2-4, with 9 positions matching TRBD2. This CDR3 contains 15 residues. The trim removed 1 base at V and 6 bases at J, leaving 4 bases unmatched. Germline V gives CDR1 SGHAT, CDR2 FQNNGV. The full variable domain, rest sourced from reference TRBV11-2 and TRBJ2-4, is EAGVAQSPRYKIIEKRQSVAFWCNPISGHATLYWYQQILGQGPKLLIQFQNNGVVDDSQLPKDRFSAERLKGVDSTLKIQPAKLEDSAVYLCASSLGGGARNIQYFGAGTRLSVL.

The chain employs TRBV9 and TRBJ2-2, with D unclear. Trimming stripped 0 bases from V and 0 bases from J, with 6 bases between. CDR1 is SGDLS and CDR2 is YYNGEE in the germline V gene. CDR3 length: 15 residues. The CDR3 here is CASSVGDANTGELFF. CDR3 in DNA: TGTGCCAGCAGCGTAGGGGATGCGAACACCGGGGAGCTGTTTTTT.

This clonotype was seen more than once but under ten times. V usage is TRBV6-1 and J usage is TRBJ1-5; D possibly corresponds to TRBD1 (5 bases). Germline assignment: CDR1 MNHNS and CDR2 SASEGT. This CDR3 is built from 15 residues. Trimming removed 5 bases at V and 9 bases at J, with 20 bases between. DNA for the CDR3: TGTGCCAGCAGTCCCAGAGGGCAGGGCCTCGGGCCCCAGCATTTT. Its translation is CASSPRGQGLGPQHF.

This clonotype has a handful of counts. This chain joins TRBV25-1 and TRBJ1-4; D is unresolved. Trimming stripped 1 base from V and 2 bases from J, with 11 bases between. CDR3 length equals 16 residues. Germline V gives CDR1 MGHDK, CDR2 SYGVNS. The CDR3 sequence is CASSEFRGATNEKLFF. The CDR3 nucleotides are TGTGCCAGCAGTGAATTCAGAGGAGCGACTAATGAAAAACTGTTTTTT.

The sample holds a few counts of this clonotype. The genes are TRBV20-1 and TRBJ1-2; TRBD1 is a possible D gene (6 bases). The CDR3 has 13 amino acids. Trimming shortened V by 4 bases and J by 3 bases, and 12 bases separated the two germline ends. The germline CDR1 and CDR2 sequences are DFQATT and SNEGSKA (reference sequence). CDR3 amino acids: CSATIGGYYGYTF. The CDR3 DNA sequence: TGCAGTGCTACGATCGGGGGCTACTATGGCTACACCTTC.

This clonotype was counted between two and nine times. The V gene is TRBV5-1, the J gene TRBJ2-5; TRBD2 might be the D (5 bases). Trimming removed 4 bases at V and 3 bases at J, with 16 bases between. The CDR3 consists of 15 residues. Germline V gene lookup returns CDR1 SGHRS and CDR2 YFSETQ. The CDR3 DNA follows: TGCGCCAGCAGCACGAGGACTCAACGAAAAGAGACCCAGTACTTC. Protein product: CASSTRTQRKETQYF.

This clonotype was seen only a few times. The chain couples TRBV5-1 to TRBJ2-5; D ambiguous. V was clipped by 4 bases and J by 3 bases, with 10 bases between them. The V gene's germline CDR1 is SGHRS and CDR2 YFSETQ. This CDR3 is built from 13 residues. CDR3 amino acids: CASSMDPEETQYF. The DNA of the CDR3 is TGCGCCAGCAGCATGGACCCCGAAGAGACCCAGTACTTC.

In this sample, this clonotype turned up a few times. The J gene is TRBJ1-1, the V gene TRBV7-3; possibly TRBD1 for D (5 bases). Per the germline V gene, CDR1 is SGHTA and CDR2 is FQGTGA. V was shortened by 2 bases and J by 0 bases, with 25 bases between the two germline ends. The CDR3 loop spans 20 amino acids. The CDR3 DNA sequence: TGTGCCAGCAGCTTAGGGCCCCTCACCGGAATGGGGGATCTGAACACTGAAGCTTTCTTT. The encoded protein is CASSLGPLTGMGDLNTEAFF.

As for this clonotype: Mismatch with germline at one junction end may stem from a read error. In nucleotides, the CDR3 is TGTGCCAGCAGCCAAGATCTGAGCACCGGGGAGCGGTTTTTT. This translates into CASSQDLSTGERFF. This chain links TRBV14 with TRBJ2-2; possible D gene TRBD2, 5 bases. CDR3 length: 14 residues. Germline CDR1 reads SGHDN; CDR2 reads FVKESK.

For the CDR3, the DNA is TGTGCCAGCAGTGTATTAGGCAGTTTCTACACCTTC. Translated: CASSVLGSFYTF. This chain links TRBV25-1 with TRBJ1-2; D unresolved. Germline CDR1 and CDR2: MGHDK and SYGVNS. CDR3 length: 12 residues. V was pared by 4 bases and J by 10 bases, with 13 bases between.

This clonotype was observed a handful of times. The V call is TRBV3-1, the J call TRBJ2-5; 9 bases are shared with TRBD2. This CDR3 is 16 amino acids long. CDR1 is LGHDT, CDR2 YNNKEL, per germline (reference sequence). The V and J ends lost 4 bases and 11 bases, in that order; junction bases with no gene match: 17. The CDR3 spells CASSRLHPGLADEQYF. In DNA, the CDR3 is TGTGCCAGCAGCCGTCTCCATCCGGGACTAGCCGATGAGCAGTACTTC.